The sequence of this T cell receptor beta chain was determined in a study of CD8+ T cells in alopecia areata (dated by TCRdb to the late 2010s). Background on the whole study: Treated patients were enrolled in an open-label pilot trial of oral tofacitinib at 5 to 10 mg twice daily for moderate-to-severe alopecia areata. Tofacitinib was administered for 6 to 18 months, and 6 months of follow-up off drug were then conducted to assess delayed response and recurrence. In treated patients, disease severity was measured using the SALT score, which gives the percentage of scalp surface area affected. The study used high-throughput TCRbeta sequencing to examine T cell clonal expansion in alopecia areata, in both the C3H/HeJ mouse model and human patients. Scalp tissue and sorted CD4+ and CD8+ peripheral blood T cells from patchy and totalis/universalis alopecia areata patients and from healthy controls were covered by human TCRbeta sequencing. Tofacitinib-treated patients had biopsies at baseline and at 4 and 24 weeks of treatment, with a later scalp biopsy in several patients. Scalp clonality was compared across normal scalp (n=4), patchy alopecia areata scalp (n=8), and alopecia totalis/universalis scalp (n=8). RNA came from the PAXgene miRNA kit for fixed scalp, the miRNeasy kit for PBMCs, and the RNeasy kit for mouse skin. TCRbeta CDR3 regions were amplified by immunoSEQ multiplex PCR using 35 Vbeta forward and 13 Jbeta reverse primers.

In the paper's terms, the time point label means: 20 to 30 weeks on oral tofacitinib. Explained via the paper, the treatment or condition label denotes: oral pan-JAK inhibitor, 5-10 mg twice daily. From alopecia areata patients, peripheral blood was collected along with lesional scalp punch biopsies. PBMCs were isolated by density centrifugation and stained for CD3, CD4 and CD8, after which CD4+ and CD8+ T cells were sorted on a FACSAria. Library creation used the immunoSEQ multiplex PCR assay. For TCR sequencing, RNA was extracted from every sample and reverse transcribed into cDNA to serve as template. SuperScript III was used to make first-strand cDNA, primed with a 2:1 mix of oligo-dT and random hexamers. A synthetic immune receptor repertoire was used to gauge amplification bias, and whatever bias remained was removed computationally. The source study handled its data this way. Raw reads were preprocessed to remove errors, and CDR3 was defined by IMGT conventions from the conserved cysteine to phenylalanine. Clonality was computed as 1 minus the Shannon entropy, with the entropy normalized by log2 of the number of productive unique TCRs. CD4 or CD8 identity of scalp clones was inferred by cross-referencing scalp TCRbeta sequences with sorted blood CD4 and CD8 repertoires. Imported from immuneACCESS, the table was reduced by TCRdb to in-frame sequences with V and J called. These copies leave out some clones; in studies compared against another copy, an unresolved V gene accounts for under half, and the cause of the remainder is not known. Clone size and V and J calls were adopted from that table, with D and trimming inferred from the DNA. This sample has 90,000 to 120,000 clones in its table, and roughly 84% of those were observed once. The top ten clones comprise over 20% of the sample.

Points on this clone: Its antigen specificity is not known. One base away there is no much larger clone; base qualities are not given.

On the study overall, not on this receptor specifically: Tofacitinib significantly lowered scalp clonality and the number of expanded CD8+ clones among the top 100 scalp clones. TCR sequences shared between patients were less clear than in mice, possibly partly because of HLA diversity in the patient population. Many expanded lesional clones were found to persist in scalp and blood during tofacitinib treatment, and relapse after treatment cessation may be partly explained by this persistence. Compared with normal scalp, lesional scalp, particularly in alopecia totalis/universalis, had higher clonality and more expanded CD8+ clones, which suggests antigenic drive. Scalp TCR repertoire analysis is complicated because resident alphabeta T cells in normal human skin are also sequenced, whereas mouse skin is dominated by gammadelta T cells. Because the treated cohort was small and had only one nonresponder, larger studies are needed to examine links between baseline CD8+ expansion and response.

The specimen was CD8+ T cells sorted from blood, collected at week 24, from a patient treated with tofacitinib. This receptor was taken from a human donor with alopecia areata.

The DNA is TGTGCCAGCAGCTTAGTCGGCGGGGGGGAGTACGAGCAGTACTTC. The resulting protein is CASSLVGGGEYEQYF. Recombination joined TRBV7-9 with TRBJ2-7; the junction holds 9 bases that match TRBD2. Reading the germline V gene (reference sequence) gives CDR1 SEHNR and CDR2 FQNEAQ. There are 15 amino acids in the CDR3, from cysteine to phenylalanine inclusive. Left in the record is the CDR3 DNA by itself, 45 bases read in frame from the first base. V ends up 1 base short and J 4 bases short, with an unmatched junction base count of 5.